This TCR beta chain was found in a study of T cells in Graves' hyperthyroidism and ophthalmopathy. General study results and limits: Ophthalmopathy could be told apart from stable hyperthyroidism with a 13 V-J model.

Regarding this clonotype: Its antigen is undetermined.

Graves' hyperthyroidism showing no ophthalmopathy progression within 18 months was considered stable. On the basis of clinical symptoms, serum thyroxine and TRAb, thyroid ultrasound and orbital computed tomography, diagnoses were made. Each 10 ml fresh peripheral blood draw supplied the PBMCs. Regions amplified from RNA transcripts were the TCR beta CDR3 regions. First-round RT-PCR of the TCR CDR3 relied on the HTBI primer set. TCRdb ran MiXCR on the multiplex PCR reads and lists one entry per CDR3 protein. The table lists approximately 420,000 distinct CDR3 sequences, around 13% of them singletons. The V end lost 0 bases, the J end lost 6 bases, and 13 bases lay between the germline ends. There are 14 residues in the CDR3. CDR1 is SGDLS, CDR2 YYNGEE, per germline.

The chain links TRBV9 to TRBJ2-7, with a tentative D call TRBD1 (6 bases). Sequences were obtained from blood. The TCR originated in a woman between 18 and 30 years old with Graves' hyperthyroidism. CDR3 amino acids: CASSVVETGSEQYF. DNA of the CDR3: TGTGCCAGCAGCGTAGTGGAGACAGGCTCCGAGCAGTACTTC.